The 23 T cell receptor beta chains presented below share a single source sample, sequenced in a study of identical twins listed by TCRdb under 2016. Libraries were built with 5' RACE. Sequencing used an Illumina HiSeq 2000. TCRdb applied fastp at Q25 and MiXCR to the public reads, then kept only in-frame beta chains. Under each unique CDR3 protein, matching rows form one entry showing the most common genes and DNA. This sample is represented by around 100,000 distinct CDR3 sequences; under 6.5% of them were singletons. Approximately 12% of the sample is taken by the ten largest. The sequencing input was memory T cells sorted from blood. In the paper's terms, the cell subset or site label means: CD45RO+ enriched T cells. The receptors shown here come from a woman aged 45-65 years in good health.

The gene calls are TRBV5-4 and TRBJ1-4; D is possibly TRBD1 (5 bases). This CDR3 has 14 residues. V was pared by 1 base and J by 4 bases, with 8 bases between. Per germline, CDR1 SGHNT and CDR2 YYREEE (reference sequence). The CDR3 spells CASSLRGGNEKLFF. In nucleotides, the CDR3 is TGTGCCAGCAGCTTGAGGGGCGGTAATGAAAAACTGTTTTTT.

This clonotype showed up many times. The chain joins TRBV20-1 to TRBJ1-5, with 12 bases aligning to TRBD1. V was clipped by 5 bases and J by 6 bases; unmatched bases: 2. Germline loops: CDR1 DFQATT, CDR2 SNEGSKA (reference sequence). This CDR3 region has 13 residues. The CDR3 DNA follows: TGCAGTGCTTGGGACAGGGGGCCTCAGCCCCAGCATTTT. Its protein product is CSAWDRGPQPQHF.

This clonotype was found a few times. The CDR3 sequence is CASSLAPTSTDTQYF. As DNA, the CDR3 is TGTGCCAGCAGCTTAGCACCAACTAGCACAGATACGCAGTATTTT. The J gene is TRBJ2-3, the V gene TRBV7-2; no reliable D call. V lost 0 bases, J lost 0 bases, and 7 bases lay in between. The length of the CDR3 is 15 residues. Looked up from germline, CDR1 is SGHTA and CDR2 is FQGNSA.

This clonotype has just a few counts. The chain employs TRBV7-6 and TRBJ1-3; D is unclear. Between the trimmed V and J ends, which lost 5 bases and 0 bases, there was a span of 11 bases. The germline gives CDR1 SGHVS, CDR2 FNYEAQ. The CDR3 contains 15 residues. The CDR3 DNA reads as TGTGCCAGCAGCGTCATTTCGCCCTCTGGAAACACCATATATTTT. Its translation is CASSVISPSGNTIYF.

Only a few counts were recorded for this clonotype. This chain links TRBV12-3 or TRBV12-4 with TRBJ2-1; TRBD2 matches 10 bases. Trimming removed 6 bases from V and 9 bases from J; junction bases left unmatched: 8. The length of the CDR3 is 14 residues. The CDR3 loop is CASSWASGSSEQFF. The CDR3 DNA reads as TGTGCCAGCAGCTGGGCTAGCGGGAGTAGTGAGCAGTTCTTC.

This clonotype was seen many times. The rearrangement joins TRBV27 to TRBJ1-2; TRBD1 matches at 7 bases. Unmatched junction bases numbered 8, after V lost 10 bases and J lost 0 bases. CDR3 length: 14 residues. Germline CDR1 MNHEY, CDR2 SMNVEV (reference sequence). The CDR3 protein is CATARDSPNYGYTF. The CDR3 nucleotides are TGTGCCACTGCTAGGGACAGCCCTAACTATGGCTACACCTTC.

This CDR3 is CASRSGWGYTF. In DNA form, the CDR3 reads TGTGCCAGTCGCTCCGGATGGGGCTACACCTTC. The chain couples TRBV28 to TRBJ1-2, with D unresolved. Looked up from germline, CDR1 is MDHEN and CDR2 is SYDVKM. V dropped 9 bases and J dropped 8 bases, with 13 bases sitting between them. CDR3 size: 11 residues.

The chain joins TRBV5-5 to TRBJ1-6, with D uncertain. Germline loops: CDR1 SGHKS, CDR2 YYEKEE (reference sequence). This CDR3 has 12 residues. The ends were cut back, 6 bases at V and 10 bases at J, with 11 bases in the middle. The CDR3 region is CASNHQSSPLHF. The CDR3 coding sequence is TGTGCCAGCAACCATCAGTCCTCACCCCTCCACTTT.

This clonotype was detected ten times or more. The CDR3 protein is CSALLPGGYTF. The CDR3 coding sequence is TGCAGTGCGTTGCTTCCTGGGGGCTACACCTTC. The chain combines TRBV20-1 with TRBJ1-2; D is unresolved. Deletions cut 6 bases from V and 8 bases from J, with 13 bases between. In germline, CDR1 is DFQATT, CDR2 SNEGSKA (reference sequence). CDR3 length equals 11 residues.

This clonotype has a count of ten or more. V is TRBV7-9 and J is TRBJ1-5; D remains ambiguous. The length of the CDR3 is 14 residues. Germline CDR1 reads SEHNR; CDR2 reads FQNEAQ (reference sequence). Trimming shortened V by 2 bases and J by 0 bases, and 5 bases separated the two germline ends. The CDR3 sequence: CASSLWDSNQPQHF. For the CDR3, the DNA is TGTGCCAGCAGCTTATGGGATAGCAATCAGCCCCAGCATTTT.

This clonotype was counted at least ten times. The chain links TRBV7-2 to TRBJ1-1, with D tentatively TRBD1 (5 bases). CDR3 length: 13 residues. The germline gives CDR1 SGHTA, CDR2 FQGNSA. Trimming cost V 5 bases and J 1 base, with 8 bases left between them. The DNA for the CDR3 is TGTGCCAGCAGCCTTACAGGGAACACTGAAGCTTTCTTT. This translates into CASSLTGNTEAFF.

This clonotype was seen more than once but under ten times. The chain employs TRBV19 and TRBJ2-3, with D unclear. Germline CDR1 is LNHDA and CDR2 is SQIVND (reference sequence). CDR3 length: 14 amino acids. V lost 3 bases and J 1 base, leaving 8 bases between the germline ends. The CDR3: CASSMGIGTDTQYF. CDR3 nucleotides: TGTGCCAGTAGTATGGGGATTGGCACAGATACGCAGTATTTT.

This clonotype was counted at least ten times. This chain uses TRBV12-3 or TRBV12-4 with TRBJ1-1; 7 nucleotides agree with TRBD1. J was trimmed by 7 bases and V by 4 bases; bases with no gene match: 9. CDR3 length: 14 amino acids. The CDR3 region is CASSYGTAVIEAFF. CDR3 coding DNA: TGTGCCAGCAGTTACGGGACAGCAGTAATTGAAGCTTTCTTT.

In this sample, this clonotype turned up many times. This chain links TRBV6-2 or TRBV6-3 with TRBJ1-1; 9 bases match TRBD1. The CDR3 runs to 15 residues. Germline CDR1 MNHEY, CDR2 SVGEGT. With V trimmed by 6 bases and J by 1 base, 6 bases remained unmatched. The CDR3 loop reads CASRRRGQGNTEAFF. CDR3 DNA: TGTGCCAGCAGAAGACGGGGACAGGGGAACACTGAAGCTTTCTTT.

This clonotype was counted once. The genes are TRBV20-1 and TRBJ2-3; D is possibly TRBD1 or TRBD2 (5 bases each). Trimming removed 5 bases at V and 8 bases at J, with 17 bases between. Germline CDR1 and CDR2: DFQATT and SNEGSKA (reference sequence). The CDR3 consists of 13 residues. The chain's CDR3 is CSAFRDREVTQYF. CDR3 bases: TGCAGTGCTTTCCGGGACCGCGAAGTTACGCAGTATTTT.

The table lists this clonotype with many counts. The J gene is TRBJ1-1, the V gene TRBV11-2; 7 bases are shared with TRBD1. CDR1 and CDR2 from the germline V gene are SGHAT and FQNNGV. After removal of 5 bases from V and 4 bases from J, the junction contained 7 bases not matched to a gene. This CDR3 has 14 amino acids. The CDR3 spells CASSVQGGGTEAFF. The CDR3 DNA is TGTGCCAGCAGCGTTCAGGGGGGGGGCACTGAAGCTTTCTTT.

This clonotype was found a few times. The CDR3 DNA is TGCAGTGCTAGAGATGACGCGAGGGGGGACTATGGCTACACCTTC. It codes for CSARDDARGDYGYTF. This chain connects TRBV20-1 to TRBJ1-2; perhaps TRBD1 as D (6 bases). V was pared by 0 bases and J by 3 bases, with 14 bases between. CDR3 size: 15 residues. Germline values: CDR1 DFQATT, CDR2 SNEGSKA (reference sequence).

This clonotype has ten or more counts. The genes are TRBV29-1 and TRBJ1-2; 7 positions agree with TRBD1. The germline V gene encodes CDR1 SQVTM and CDR2 ANQGSEA. Losses at the gene ends were 3 bases for V and 4 bases for J; bases not matched to a gene: 2. The CDR3 runs 12 residues. CDR3 coding DNA: TGCAGCGTTGACAGGGGGGTCTATGGCTACACCTTC. This codes for CSVDRGVYGYTF.

This clonotype was counted ten times or more. This chain uses TRBV28 with TRBJ2-1; D may correspond to TRBD1 or TRBD2 (5 bases each). CDR1 is MDHEN and CDR2 is SYDVKM in the germline V gene. The CDR3 runs 11 residues. Trimming took off 6 bases at V and 15 bases at J, with 15 bases between the two ends. The CDR3, as DNA: TGTGCCAGCAGCACAACTAGGGACCGGTTCTTC. Translating it yields CASSTTRDRFF.

This clonotype has at least ten counts. The gene calls are TRBV2 and TRBJ2-1, with 12 positions matching TRBD2. Germline assignment: CDR1 SNHLY and CDR2 FYNNEI. Unmatched junction bases numbered 5, after V lost 8 bases and J lost 6 bases. The CDR3 is 14 amino acids. Written as DNA, the CDR3 is TGTGCCAGCTATGGACTAGCGGGACGCAATGAGCAGTTCTTC. Translating it yields CASYGLAGRNEQFF.

This clonotype was seen only once. V is TRBV21-1 and J is TRBJ1-5; the table names TRBD1, a call not compared with the DNA. TRBV21-1 is noted as a pseudogene. The CDR3 sequence is 18 residues long. This chain's CDR3 is CASSKALDTFLYNQPQHF. The CDR3 region has the DNA TGTGCCAGCAGCAAAGCTCTGGACACTTTTCTATATAATCAGCCCCAGCATTTT.

This clonotype was counted many times. The chain is built from TRBV5-1 and TRBJ2-2, with D perhaps TRBD1 (5 bases). CDR1 SGHRS and CDR2 YFSETQ come from the germline V gene. The CDR3 extends over 13 amino acids. V lost 7 bases, J lost 3 bases, and 10 bases lay in between. DNA for the CDR3: TGCGCCAGCCGCAGGGATGACACCGGGGAGCTGTTTTTT. This gives the protein CASRRDDTGELFF.

Of note for this clonotype: This may arise from a read error, as a much more abundant clone is one base away. Because the CDR3 is missing its conserved closing phenylalanine or tryptophan, this is likely a read error. The V gene is TRBV2, the J gene TRBJ2-1, with D tentatively TRBD1 (5 bases). The CDR3 runs 14 residues. Germline assignment: CDR1 SNHLY and CDR2 FYNNEI. Trimming shortened V by 2 bases and J by 12 bases, and 17 bases separated the two germline ends. The chain's CDR3 is CASSEINERQGQFS. CDR3 coding DNA: TGTGCCAGCAGTGAAATCAACGAGAGGCAGGGGCAGTTCTCC.